This record covers a single T cell receptor beta chain. Its target is unknown. Sequenced by immunoSEQ multiplex PCR; TCRdb stores in-frame clones only, minus some. The sample yields some 150,000 clones, less than 95% seen once. The sample is drawn from a study of T cell responses to AZD1222 COVID-19 vaccine. General study findings and limits: Spike-specific TCR breadth and depth both grew after two AZD1222 doses. Donor demographics were predominantly white British with a female majority; clonal diversity may be underestimated. With dominance at 160-218 and 743-854, vaccine-associated CD4 TCRs spanned spike. None of the repertoires were sampled until the peak T cell response had passed.

This CDR3 region has 14 residues. Deletions cut 3 bases from V and 5 bases from J, with 13 bases between. Germline V gene data show CDR1 as MNHNS and CDR2 as SASEGT. The rearrangement links TRBV6-1 to TRBJ2-5; D remains ambiguous. Material: peripheral blood, obtained on day 0 of AZD1222 vaccination. This receptor was taken from an adult in good health. CDR3 in amino acids: CASSEAELMETQYF. DNA of the CDR3: TGTGCCAGCAGTGAGGCGGAACTGATGGAGACCCAGTACTTC.